This T cell receptor (beta chain) derives from a study of Ad26.COV2.S vaccination and SARS-CoV-2 variants. The wider study: Administration of Ad26.COV2.S was intramuscular, either once or twice 56 days apart. Study results and caveats: Across vaccine and placebo recipients, the breadth of non-spike TCRs was similar.

The trim removed 5 bases at V and 0 bases at J, leaving 0 bases unmatched. Germline CDR1 is SGHTA and CDR2 is FQGTGA. The CDR3 extends over 15 amino acids. The method was immunoSEQ multiplex PCR; TCRdb's version includes in-frame clones alone and lacks a portion of them. The sample has around 450,000 clones, roughly 89% seen once; the top ten hold about 2.4%. Treatment noted: roughly 19 received Ad26.COV2.S at low or high dose, single or two shots; about 5 received placebo; per-sample allocation not given. On day 63 after the first injection, vaccine and placebo recipients gave samples. This Boston cohort included adults aged 18-55 years. Note on this clone: Its antigen remains unidentified.

The rearrangement uses TRBV7-3 and TRBJ2-1; TRBD2 aligns across 11 bases. This clonotype was obtained from a person between 18 and 60 years old who received the Ad26.COV2.S COVID-19 vaccine or a placebo. Sequences were derived from peripheral blood, sampled in a trial of Ad26.COV2.S vaccine versus placebo. CDR3 nucleotide sequence: TGTGCCAGCAGCACTAGCGGGAGCTCCTACAATGAGCAGTTCTTC. It translates to CASSTSGSSYNEQFF.